These 10 T cell receptor beta chains share one sample of origin, sequenced in a study of T-cell reconstitution after alpha-beta-depleted transplantation in children. Unique molecular identifiers were used to barcode this TCRbeta library. From the PCR reads, TCRdb called clonotypes with MiXCR, one entry per CDR3 protein. The data contain 330,000 or so distinct CDR3 sequences, 9.5% to 13% of them singletons. Sequenced here: PBMCs, sampled before TCRalphabeta/CD19-depleted stem cell transplant. All receptors derive from a boy in the first two years of life with acute myeloid leukemia, due to receive a stem cell transplant.

This clonotype appeared many times. V usage is TRBV7-9 and J usage is TRBJ2-7; no definite D call. V lost 5 bases to trimming and J lost 2 bases, with 10 bases between them. Germline-derived CDR1 and CDR2 are SEHNR and FQNEAQ (reference sequence). There are 13 residues in the CDR3. The CDR3 sequence: CASSPPTTYEQYF. The CDR3 bases are TGTGCCAGCAGCCCCCCCACGACCTACGAGCAGTACTTC.

V usage is TRBV7-9 and J usage is TRBJ2-2; D remains ambiguous. Germline CDR1 SEHNR, CDR2 FQNEAQ (reference sequence). This CDR3 contains 16 residues. The V end was cut by 4 bases, the J end by 1 base, with 13 bases between. Here the CDR3 DNA reads TGTGCCAGCAGCTCGGACCAAAAGAGGAACACCGGGGAGCTGTTTTTT. This codes for CASSSDQKRNTGELFF.

This clonotype was seen repeatedly, ten times or more. This chain connects TRBV28 to TRBJ1-3, with 7 bases fitting TRBD1. Germline values: CDR1 MDHEN, CDR2 SYDVKM. J gave up 0 bases and V 7 bases, and 18 bases lay outside the gene matches. This CDR3 is 19 amino acids long. As DNA, the CDR3 is TGTGCCAGCACCGATGGGGACAGCAAAGTACTCTACTCTGGAAACACCATATATTTT. Translation gives CASTDGDSKVLYSGNTIYF.

This clonotype was detected ten times or more. The chain carries TRBV11-2 and TRBJ2-4, with a tentative D call TRBD1 (5 bases). V was trimmed by 1 base and J by 9 bases, leaving 16 bases between them. Germline lookup yields CDR1 SGHAT and CDR2 FQNNGV. The CDR3 spans 15 residues. CDR3: CASSLGGEQHSIQYF. DNA of the CDR3: TGTGCCAGCAGCTTAGGGGGCGAGCAACACAGCATTCAGTACTTC.

The sample holds many counts of this clonotype. The chain is built from TRBV28 and TRBJ2-7; D unclear. There are 13 residues in the CDR3. V shed 7 bases and J shed 3 bases, with 13 bases lying between them. Germline assignment: CDR1 MDHEN and CDR2 SYDVKM. This CDR3 reads CASTPTRFYEQYF. The DNA for the CDR3 is TGTGCCAGCACCCCAACGAGGTTCTACGAGCAGTACTTC.

This clonotype was counted ten times or more. V gene TRBV20-1 combines with J gene TRBJ1-5, with 7 positions matching TRBD1. The J segment lost 3 bases and the V segment lost 5 bases, leaving 7 bases of the junction unmatched. The CDR3 sequence is 14 residues long. CDR1 and CDR2 (germline): DFQATT, SNEGSKA (reference sequence). This chain's CDR3 is CSAAQGGANQPQHF. CDR3 in DNA: TGCAGTGCTGCCCAGGGGGGCGCCAATCAGCCCCAGCATTTT.

This clonotype appeared many times. The CDR3 DNA sequence: TGTGCCAGCAGCCAAGATCTTATAGGAAGACTTAACACCGGGGAGCTGTTTTTT. This codes for CASSQDLIGRLNTGELFF. The chain combines TRBV3-1 with TRBJ2-2; D gene ambiguous. V was trimmed by 0 bases and J by 2 bases, leaving 16 bases between them. CDR3 size: 18 residues. CDR1 LGHDT and CDR2 YNNKEL come from the germline V gene (reference sequence).

A few counts support this clonotype. The rearrangement joins TRBV11-2 to TRBJ2-2; 11 bases are shared with TRBD2. From germline, CDR1 is SGHAT and CDR2 FQNNGV. The CDR3 sequence is 18 residues long. V shed 3 bases, J shed 4 bases, and the junction held 10 bases outside the gene matches. As DNA, the CDR3 is TGTGCCAGCAGCTTTAGACGGAGGACTAGCGGGTCCACCGGGGAGCTGTTTTTT. It is translated as CASSFRRRTSGSTGELFF.

This clonotype was counted between two and nine times. This chain uses TRBV7-2 with TRBJ2-5, with unresolved D. The length of the CDR3 is 13 residues. With 5 bases removed from V and 5 bases from J, the gap between germline ends came to 12 bases. The V gene's germline CDR1 is SGHTA and CDR2 FQGNSA. CDR3: CASSPSRVETQYF. In DNA form, the CDR3 reads TGTGCCAGCAGCCCCTCTAGGGTGGAGACCCAGTACTTC.

In this sample, this clonotype turned up many times. V and J are TRBV7-9 and TRBJ1-1, with D perhaps matching TRBD1 (5 bases). CDR3 length: 16 amino acids. With 1 base removed from V and 1 base from J, the gap between germline ends came to 13 bases. Germline CDR1 reads SEHNR; CDR2 reads FQNEAQ (reference sequence). CDR3 amino acids: CASSLVILGTNTEAFF. CDR3 DNA sequence: TGTGCCAGCAGCTTAGTTATTCTGGGGACGAACACTGAAGCTTTCTTT.